This record covers a single T cell receptor beta chain. Its antigen remains unidentified. The source of the sample is a study of cytomegalovirus exposure and HLA in healthy donors. Study-wide findings and caveats: A missense DCLRE1C variant was associated with V- and J-gene trimming of TCR beta chains in a later analysis, and an independent cohort replicated the association. Reports state that TCR beta sequences accurately predicted most subjects' HLA-A and HLA-B alleles.

Primers: 60 Vbeta forward and 13 Jbeta reverse. TCRdb's table, derived via immunoSEQ multiplex PCR, lists solely in-frame clones and lacks some. The sample holds approximately 150,000 clones, over 70% seen once. The CDR3 is made up of 16 amino acids. Trimming removed 6 bases at V and 2 bases at J, with 20 bases between. Germline CDR1 and CDR2: SNHLY and FYNNEI. The sample taken for sequencing was PBMCs. The J gene is TRBJ2-7, the V gene TRBV2; no definite D call. This receptor was identified in a woman between 18 and 29 years old in good health and CMV-seronegative. CDR3 sequence: CASRVEVGHLAYEQYF. The CDR3 coding sequence is TGTGCCAGCAGAGTTGAGGTTGGCCATCTAGCCTACGAGCAGTACTTC. The full variable domain, in which reference TRBV2 and TRBJ2-7 provide the parts outside the CDR3, is EPEVTQTPSHQVTQMGQEVILRCVPISNHLYFYWYRQILGQKVEFLVSFYNNEISEKSEIFDDQFSVERPDGSNFTLKIRSTKLEDSAMYFCASRVEVGHLAYEQYFGPGTRLTVT.